This T cell receptor beta chain is drawn from a study of blood T cell repertoires in COVID-19. Overall study: Acute and convalescent COVID-19 samples came from the United States, Italy and Spain.

The CDR3 is 14 residues long. Germline CDR1 SGHNT, CDR2 YYREEE (reference sequence). V was shortened by 4 bases and J by 2 bases, with 12 bases between the two germline ends. Some clones are missing from TCRdb's copy, which holds only in-frame ones; the method was immunoSEQ multiplex PCR. The sample has approximately 100,000 clones, more than 80% seen once. The chain joins TRBV5-4 to TRBJ1-1; D is uncertain. The sample was peripheral blood. This TCR came from a woman over 75 with acute or convalescent COVID-19. CDR3 DNA sequence: TGTGCCAGCAGCCCCAGGCCGGAAAACACTGAAGCTTTCTTT. Translation gives CASSPRPENTEAFF.